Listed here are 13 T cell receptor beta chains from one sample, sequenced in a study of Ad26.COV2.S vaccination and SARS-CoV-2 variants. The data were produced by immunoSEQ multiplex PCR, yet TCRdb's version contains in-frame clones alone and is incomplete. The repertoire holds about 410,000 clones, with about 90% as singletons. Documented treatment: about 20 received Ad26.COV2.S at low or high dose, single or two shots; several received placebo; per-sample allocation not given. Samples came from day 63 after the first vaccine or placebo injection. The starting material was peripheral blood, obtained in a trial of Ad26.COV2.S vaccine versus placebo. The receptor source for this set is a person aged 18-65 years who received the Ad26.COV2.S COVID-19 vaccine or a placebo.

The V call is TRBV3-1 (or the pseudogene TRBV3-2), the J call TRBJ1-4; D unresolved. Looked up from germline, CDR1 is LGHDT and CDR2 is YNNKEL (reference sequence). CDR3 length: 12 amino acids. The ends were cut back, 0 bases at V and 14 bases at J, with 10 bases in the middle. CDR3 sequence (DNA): TGTGCCAGCAGCCAAGATCGGGGAGATCTGTTTTTT. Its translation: CASSQDRGDLFF.

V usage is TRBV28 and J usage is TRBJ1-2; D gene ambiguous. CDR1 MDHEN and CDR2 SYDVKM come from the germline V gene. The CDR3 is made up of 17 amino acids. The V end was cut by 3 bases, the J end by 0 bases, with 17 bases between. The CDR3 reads CASSFGRWEETNYGYTF. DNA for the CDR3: TGTGCCAGCAGTTTCGGCCGTTGGGAGGAGACTAACTATGGCTACACCTTC.

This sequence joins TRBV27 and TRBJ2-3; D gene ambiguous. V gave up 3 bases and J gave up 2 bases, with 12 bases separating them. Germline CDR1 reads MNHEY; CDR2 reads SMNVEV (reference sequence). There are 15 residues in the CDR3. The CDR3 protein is CASSLSANPTDTQYF. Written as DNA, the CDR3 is TGTGCCAGCAGTTTGTCCGCAAACCCCACAGATACGCAGTATTTT.

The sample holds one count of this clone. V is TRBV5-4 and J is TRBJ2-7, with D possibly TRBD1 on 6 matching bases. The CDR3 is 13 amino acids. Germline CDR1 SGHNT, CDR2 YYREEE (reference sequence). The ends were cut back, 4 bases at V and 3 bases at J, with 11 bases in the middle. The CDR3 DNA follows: TGTGCCAGCAGCCCCGGGACATACTACGAGCAGTACTTC. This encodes CASSPGTYYEQYF.

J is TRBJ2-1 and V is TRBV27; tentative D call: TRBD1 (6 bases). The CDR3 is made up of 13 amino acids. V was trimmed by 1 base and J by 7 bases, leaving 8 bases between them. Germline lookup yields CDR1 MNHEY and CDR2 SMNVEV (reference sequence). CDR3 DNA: TGTGCCAGCAGTTTATTAGGGGGTAATGAGCAGTTCTTC. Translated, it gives CASSLLGGNEQFF.

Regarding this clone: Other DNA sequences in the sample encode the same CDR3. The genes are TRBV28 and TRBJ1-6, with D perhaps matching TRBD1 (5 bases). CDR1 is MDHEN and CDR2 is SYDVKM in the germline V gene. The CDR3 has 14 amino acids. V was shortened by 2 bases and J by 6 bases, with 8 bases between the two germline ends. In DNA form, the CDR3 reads TGTGCCAGCAGTTTAAACAGGAGTAATTCACCCCTCCACTTT. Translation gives CASSLNRSNSPLHF.

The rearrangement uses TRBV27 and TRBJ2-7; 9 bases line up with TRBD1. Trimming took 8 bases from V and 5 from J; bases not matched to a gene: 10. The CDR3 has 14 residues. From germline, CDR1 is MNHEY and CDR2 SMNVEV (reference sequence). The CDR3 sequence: CASAPQGAIDEQYF. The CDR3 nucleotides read TGTGCCAGCGCCCCACAGGGGGCGATCGACGAGCAGTACTTC.

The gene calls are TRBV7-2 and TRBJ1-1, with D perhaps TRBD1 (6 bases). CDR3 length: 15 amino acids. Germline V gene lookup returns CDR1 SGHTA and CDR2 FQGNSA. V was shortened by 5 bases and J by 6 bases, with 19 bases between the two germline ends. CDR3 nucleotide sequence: TGTGCCAGCAGCATCAGCCAGGGGTTTGTCCCTGAAGCTTTCTTT. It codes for CASSISQGFVPEAFF.

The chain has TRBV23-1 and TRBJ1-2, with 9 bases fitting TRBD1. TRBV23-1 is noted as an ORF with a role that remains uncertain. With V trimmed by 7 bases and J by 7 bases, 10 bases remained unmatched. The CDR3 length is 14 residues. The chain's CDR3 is CASTLGETGGGYTF. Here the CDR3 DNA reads TGCGCCAGCACCCTAGGTGAGACAGGGGGTGGCTACACCTTC.

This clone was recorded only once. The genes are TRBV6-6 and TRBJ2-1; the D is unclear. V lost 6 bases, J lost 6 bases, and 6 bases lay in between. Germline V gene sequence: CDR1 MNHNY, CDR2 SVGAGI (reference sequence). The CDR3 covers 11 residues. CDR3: CASSRSNEQFF. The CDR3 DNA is TGTGCCAGCAGCAGGAGCAATGAGCAGTTCTTC.

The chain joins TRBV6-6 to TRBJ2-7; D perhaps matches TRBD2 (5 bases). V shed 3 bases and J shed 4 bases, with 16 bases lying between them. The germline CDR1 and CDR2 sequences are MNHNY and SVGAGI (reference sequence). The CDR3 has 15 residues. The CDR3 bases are TGTGCCAGCAGTTATCAGCGGTACGGAGATTACGAGCAGTACTTC. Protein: CASSYQRYGDYEQYF.

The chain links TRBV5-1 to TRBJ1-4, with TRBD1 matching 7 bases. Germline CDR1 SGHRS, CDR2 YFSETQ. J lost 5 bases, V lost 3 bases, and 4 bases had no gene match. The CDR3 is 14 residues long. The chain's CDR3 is CASSWGQRNEKLFF. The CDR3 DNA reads TGCGCCAGCAGCTGGGGACAGCGAAATGAAAAACTGTTTTTT.

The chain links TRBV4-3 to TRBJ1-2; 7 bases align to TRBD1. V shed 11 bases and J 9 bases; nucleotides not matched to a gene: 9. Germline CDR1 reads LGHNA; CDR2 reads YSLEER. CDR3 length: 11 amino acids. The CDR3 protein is CAARGPGSYTF. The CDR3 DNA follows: TGCGCCGCTAGGGGGCCCGGGAGCTACACCTTC.